The clone carrying this T cell receptor (beta chain) was counted between two and nine times. This sample was taken from a study of T cells in localized non-small cell lung cancer. Measured with immunoSEQ multiplex PCR; TCRdb has only the in-frame clones, and not every one. Of 90,000 to 100,000 clones listed, approximately 90% are singletons. In germline, CDR1 is SGHRS, CDR2 YFSETQ. V trimming: 3 bases; J trimming: 2 bases; junction bases outside the gene matches: 5. The CDR3 contains 14 residues. The sequencing here drew on PBMCs, taken before any cancer treatment. This TCR was recovered from a woman aged 40-75 years with stage II squamous cell lung carcinoma. The chain couples TRBV5-1 to TRBJ2-7; 7 bases fit TRBD1. CDR3 in DNA: TGCGCCAGCAGCTGGGGGACAGCCACCTACGAGCAGTACTTC. Translation gives CASSWGTATYEQYF.